This T cell receptor (beta chain) was captured by sequencing in a study of OX40 agonist ivuxolimab in advanced cancers. Anyone with autoimmune disease history or systemic immunosuppression was excluded. The CDR3 spans 15 residues. Germline CDR1 and CDR2: SGHAT and FQNNGV. The junction had 8 bases not matched to a gene; V was cut back by 2 bases and J by 8 bases. Clones were sequenced by immunoSEQ multiplex PCR, and TCRdb holds only the in-frame ones, with some missing. The data hold some 24,000 clones, with over 65% observed a single time. The specimen comprised CD4+ or CD8+ T cells sorted from blood, sampled in a trial of the OX40 agonist ivuxolimab. The chain couples TRBV11-2 to TRBJ2-1; 8 nucleotides agree with TRBD2. This sequence was found in an adult with an advanced solid tumor such as melanoma, head and neck, liver or kidney cancer. CDR3 sequence: CASSLKSGSKHEQFF. The CDR3 nucleotides read TGTGCCAGCAGCTTAAAGAGCGGGAGTAAGCATGAGCAGTTCTTC.